Described below is a single T cell receptor (beta chain) sequence and its context. In this CDR3 the conserved last residue, phenylalanine or tryptophan, is missing, so a read error is likely. Because the CDR3's place on the DNA is in doubt, the DNA is left out and the CDR3 is given as listed by TCRdb. The data originate from a study of tumor-infiltrating lymphocytes in primary liver carcinoma. Across the study: Resection treated the patients' primary liver carcinoma.

The input was 450 to 550 ng total RNA; TCR beta cDNA was made from it with a constant-region primer. Three nested multiplex PCR rounds, a slightly modified ARM-PCR, produced the libraries for TCR beta. TRBV1-TRBV30 forward primers and a C-beta reverse primer were used in the first two PCR rounds, which each ran for approximately 11 cycles. TCRdb re-called the multiplex PCR reads with MiXCR, one entry per CDR3 protein. The repertoire holds 300,000 to 350,000 distinct CDR3 sequences, less than 65% seen once, with approximately 5.9% in the top ten. Germline DNA was extracted alongside blood RNA, which was obtained from unsorted whole blood. Germline lookup yields CDR1 MNHEY and CDR2 SVGAGI. 13 amino acids form the CDR3, both terminal residues included.

The origin of this receptor is a man aged 35-49 years with primary liver carcinoma and hepatitis B virus infection. Material for sequencing was peripheral blood. The chain joins TRBV6-5 to TRBJ2-3; the table names TRBD1, a call not compared with the DNA. This CDR3 reads CASSRGGTDTQYC.